This TCR beta chain was found in a study of Graves' ophthalmopathy and Graves' hyperthyroidism. Study-wide points: Most thyroid clonotypes with frequency above 0.001 were detected in blood too.

With regard to this clonotype: Its antigen remains unidentified.

The CDR3 covers 10 residues. After removal of 5 bases from V and 13 bases from J, the junction contained 4 bases not matched to a gene. Per germline, CDR1 SEHNR and CDR2 FQNEAQ (reference sequence). Out of about 10 ml of fresh peripheral blood, PBMCs were obtained. RNA transcripts yielded amplified TCR beta CDR3 regions. The first round was an RT-PCR with HTBI primers, and the second round was a multiplex PCR. TCRdb reanalysed the multiplex PCR reads using MiXCR and keeps one entry per CDR3 protein. The sample holds approximately 700,000 distinct CDR3 sequences, approximately 39% seen once. The chain uses TRBV7-9 and TRBJ1-1, with 7 bases aligning to TRBD1. Sequencing was done on a sample of peripheral blood. The clonotype comes from an adult man with Graves' ophthalmopathy. The CDR3 region is CASSGQVSFF. The CDR3 DNA sequence: TGTGCCAGCAGCGGACAGGTGAGTTTCTTT. The full variable domain, in which reference TRBV7-9 and TRBJ1-1 provide the parts outside the CDR3, is DTGVSQNPRHKITKRGQNVTFRCDPISEHNRLYWYRQTLGQGPEFLTYFQNEAQLEKSRLLSDRFSAERPKGSFSTLEIQRTEQGDSAMYLCASSGQVSFFGQGTRLTVV.